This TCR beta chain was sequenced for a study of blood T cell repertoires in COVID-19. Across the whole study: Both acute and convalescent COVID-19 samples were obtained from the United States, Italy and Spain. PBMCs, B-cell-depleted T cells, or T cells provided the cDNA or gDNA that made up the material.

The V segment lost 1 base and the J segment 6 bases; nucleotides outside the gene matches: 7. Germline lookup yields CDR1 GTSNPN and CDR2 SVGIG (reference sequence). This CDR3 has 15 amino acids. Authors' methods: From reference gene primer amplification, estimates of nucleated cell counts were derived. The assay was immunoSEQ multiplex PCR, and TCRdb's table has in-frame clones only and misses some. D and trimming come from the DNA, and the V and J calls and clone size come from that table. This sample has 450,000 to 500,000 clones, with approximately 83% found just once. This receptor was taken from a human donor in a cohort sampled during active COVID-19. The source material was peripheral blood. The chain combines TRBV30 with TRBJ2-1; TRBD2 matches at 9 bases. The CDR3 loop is CAWSAVAGEVNEQFF. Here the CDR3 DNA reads TGTGCCTGGAGTGCGGTAGCGGGAGAGGTCAATGAGCAGTTCTTC. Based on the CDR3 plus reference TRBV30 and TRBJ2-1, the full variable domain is SQTIHQWPATLVQPVGSPLSLECTVEGTSNPNLYWYRQAAGRGLQLLFYSVGIGQISSEVPQNLSASRPQDRQFILSSKKLLLSDSGFYLCAWSAVAGEVNEQFFGPGTRLTVL.